This is a list of T cell receptor beta chains from one sample in a study of cytomegalovirus exposure and HLA in healthy donors. This table comes from immunoSEQ multiplex PCR, and its TCRdb copy is limited to in-frame clones, with some not included. The table records about 120,000 clones, almost 85% of them present only once. The specimen was PBMCs. These receptors were taken from a woman aged 18 to 35 in good health and CMV-seronegative. Each CDR3 is given with its conserved first and last residue.

V,length,J,CDR3
TRBV10-3,15,TRBJ1-5,CAISGTGISNQPQHF
TRBV18,13,TRBJ2-5,CASSPGLAETQYF
TRBV19,16,TRBJ2-2,CASIPTGGSNTGELFF
TRBV6-5,16,TRBJ2-5,CASSYSTTSGVKTQYF
TRBV6-4,18,TRBJ2-6,CASSGGNSSSSGANVLTF
TRBV5-1,15,TRBJ1-2,CASSLMGQGDGGYTF
TRBV10-2,15,TRBJ2-7,CASSGLAGRSYEQYF
TRBV11-1,12,TRBJ1-2,CASSSWTGPDTF
TRBV4-1,13,TRBJ1-2,CASSHLTGAGYTF
TRBV7-8,13,TRBJ2-1,CASSRGGAGEQFF
TRBV6-1,14,TRBJ1-5,CASSEGHLNQPQHF
TRBV29-1,13,TRBJ1-4,CSVEGPQNEKLFF
TRBV9,17,TRBJ1-2,CASSVSGQGAGPYGYTF
TRBV15,12,TRBJ2-7,CATSRPTYEQYF
TRBV19,16,TRBJ2-1,CASSPPRASSYNEQFF
TRBV19,15,TRBJ2-7,CASRGSATGPYEQYF
TRBV11-2,17,TRBJ2-5,CASSWGLTGGPGETQYF
TRBV2,15,TRBJ2-3,CASSREGSGSHTQYF